These 10 T cell receptor beta chains originate from one sample sequenced in a study of T cell responses to AZD1222 COVID-19 vaccine. The method was immunoSEQ multiplex PCR; TCRdb's version includes in-frame clones alone and lacks a portion of them. This sample yields under 200,000 clones, of which 75% to 95% are seen a single time; approximately 4.7% belongs to the top ten. The sample was peripheral blood, taken on day 0 of AZD1222 vaccination. These receptor sequences come from an adult in good health.

The CDR3 spells CASRDNLAGGAYNEQFF. CDR3 nucleotides: TGTGCCAGCAGGGATAATCTAGCGGGGGGGGCCTACAATGAGCAGTTCTTC. The chain joins TRBV2 to TRBJ2-1; 12 nucleotides line up with TRBD2. Germline V gene data show CDR1 as SNHLY and CDR2 as FYNNEI. This CDR3 contains 17 residues. The V and J ends lost 6 bases and 2 bases, in that order; junction bases with no gene match: 8.

The rearrangement joins TRBV29-1 to TRBJ1-3, with D hard to call. V lost 7 bases to trimming and J lost 0 bases, with 10 bases between them. CDR1 is SQVTM, CDR2 ANQGSEA, per germline. The CDR3 consists of 13 residues. DNA for the CDR3: TGCAGCGCTCGACATGTCTCTGGAAACACCATATATTTT. Translating gives CSARHVSGNTIYF.

This sequence joins TRBV5-4 and TRBJ2-7; a possible D gene is TRBD1 (6 bases). Trimming shortened V by 2 bases and J by 2 bases, and 14 bases separated the two germline ends. Germline V gene data show CDR1 as SGHNT and CDR2 as YYREEE (reference sequence). The CDR3 length is 15 residues. The chain's CDR3 is CASSLADRTAYEQYF. The CDR3, as DNA: TGTGCCAGCAGCTTAGCCGACAGGACCGCCTACGAGCAGTACTTC.

The genes are TRBV27 and TRBJ1-5; tentative D call: TRBD1 (6 bases). The germline V and J ends were trimmed by 3 bases and 5 bases, with 29 bases remaining between them. Germline V gene data show CDR1 as MNHEY and CDR2 as SMNVEV (reference sequence). CDR3 length: 20 residues. The CDR3 is CASSFSPGHGPPRKDQPQHF. In DNA form, the CDR3 reads TGTGCCAGCAGTTTTTCTCCGGGACACGGACCGCCACGGAAGGATCAGCCCCAGCATTTT.

This clone has more than one count but fewer than ten. The chain couples TRBV7-9 to TRBJ2-2, with D unclear. The CDR3 is 14 amino acids. CDR1 and CDR2 from the germline V gene are SEHNR and FQNEAQ (reference sequence). Deletions cut 8 bases from V and 1 base from J, with 11 bases between. DNA for the CDR3: TGTGCCAGCCGAGCTCAGGTGAACACCGGGGAGCTGTTTTTT. This codes for CASRAQVNTGELFF.

This clone appeared a few times. V usage is TRBV1 and J usage is TRBJ2-3; TRBD2 was called by the table and not checked on the DNA. TRBV1 represents a pseudogene. This CDR3 is built from 18 residues. This CDR3 reads CTSSRRLAGGICTDTQYF. Written as DNA, the CDR3 is TGCACCAGCAGCCGAAGACTAGCGGGTGGGATATGCACAGATACGCAGTATTTT.

The chain recombines TRBV7-8 with TRBJ1-6; 8 bases are shared with TRBD1. J lost 5 bases, V lost 7 bases, and 7 bases had no gene match. This CDR3 region has 15 residues. Per germline, CDR1 SGHVS and CDR2 FQNEAQ. CDR3 residues: CASNKSDRDNSPLHF. CDR3 DNA: TGTGCCAGCAACAAATCGGACAGGGATAATTCACCCCTCCACTTT.

V gene TRBV6-5 combines with J gene TRBJ1-1, with D possibly matching TRBD1 (5 bases). This CDR3 is built from 15 residues. Between the trimmed V and J ends, which lost 7 bases and 1 base, there was a span of 16 bases. Looked up from germline, CDR1 is MNHEY and CDR2 is SVGAGI. The CDR3, as DNA: TGTGCCAGCATCTTCCGGGGCAAGGCGAACACTGAAGCTTTCTTT. Its protein product is CASIFRGKANTEAFF.

The V call is TRBV7-2, the J call TRBJ2-3; D is possibly TRBD2 (6 bases). With 3 bases removed from V and 5 bases from J, the gap between germline ends came to 12 bases. The CDR3 runs 14 residues. Germline loops: CDR1 SGHTA, CDR2 FQGNSA. The CDR3 loop reads CASSFRLERDTQYF. Here the CDR3 DNA reads TGTGCCAGCAGCTTCCGACTAGAAAGAGATACGCAGTATTTT.

The chain is built from TRBV27 and TRBJ2-7, with TRBD2 matching 11 bases. This CDR3 is 16 amino acids long. Per the germline V gene, CDR1 is MNHEY and CDR2 is SMNVEV (reference sequence). J gave up 4 bases and V 2 bases, and 7 bases lay outside the gene matches. CDR3 in DNA: TGTGCCAGCAGTTTAGACAGACTAGCGGGAAGTTACGAGCAGTACTTC. It codes for CASSLDRLAGSYEQYF.